The T cell receptor beta chain under discussion was sequenced for a study of T cell responses to AZD1222 COVID-19 vaccine. Some clones are missing from TCRdb's copy, which holds only in-frame ones; the method was immunoSEQ multiplex PCR. The data contain tens of thousands of clones, around 86% of them seen just once; the ten biggest clones take up under 2.5%. CDR1 and CDR2 from the germline V gene are SGHDT and YYEEEE. Germline trimming cut 4 bases from V and 5 bases from J; bases unmatched to any gene: 6. CDR3 length: 14 amino acids. The chain employs TRBV5-6 and TRBJ1-1, with 9 bases aligning to TRBD1. The clonotype comes from an adult in good health. The sequenced sample was peripheral blood, obtained on day 0 of AZD1222 vaccination. CDR3 DNA sequence: TGTGCCAGCAGCCTGGACAGGGGAATGACTGAAGCTTTCTTT. This codes for CASSLDRGMTEAFF. Combining the CDR3 with reference TRBV5-6 and TRBJ1-1 gives the whole variable domain DAGVTQSPTHLIKTRGQQVTLRCSPKSGHDTVSWYQQALGQGPQFIFQYYEEEERQRGNFPDRFSGHQFPNYSSELNVNALLLGDSALYLCASSLDRGMTEAFFGQGTRLTVV.